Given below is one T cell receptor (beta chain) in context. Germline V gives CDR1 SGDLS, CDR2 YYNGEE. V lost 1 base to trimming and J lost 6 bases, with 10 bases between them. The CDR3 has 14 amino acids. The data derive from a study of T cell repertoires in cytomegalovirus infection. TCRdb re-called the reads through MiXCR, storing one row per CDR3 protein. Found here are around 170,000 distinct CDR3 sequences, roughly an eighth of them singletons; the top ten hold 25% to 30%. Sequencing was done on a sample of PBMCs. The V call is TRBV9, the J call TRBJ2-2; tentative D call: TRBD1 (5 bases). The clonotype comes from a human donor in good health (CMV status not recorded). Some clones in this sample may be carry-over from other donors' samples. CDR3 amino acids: CASSVQGSSGELFF. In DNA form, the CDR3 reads TGTGCCAGCAGCGTACAGGGTAGCTCCGGGGAGCTGTTTTTT. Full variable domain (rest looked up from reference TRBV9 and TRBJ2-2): DSGVTQTPKHLITATGQRVTLRCSPRSGDLSVYWYQQSLDQGLQFLIQYYNGEERAKGNILERFSAQQFPDLHSELNLSSLELGDSALYFCASSVQGSSGELFFGEGSRLTVL.